This TCR beta chain was obtained from a study of control samples from healthy donors and cancer patients. This CDR3 spans 13 amino acids. The V gene end was trimmed by 2 bases and the J gene end by 6 bases; junction bases not matched to a gene: 0. The germline V gene has CDR1 SGHDN and CDR2 FVKESK. TCRdb keeps only in-frame clones here, not all; method: immunoSEQ multiplex PCR. This table has 65,000 to 95,000 clones, approximately 89% appearing once. The chain employs TRBV14 and TRBJ2-3; 9 bases are a match to TRBD1. The TCR sequence derives from a man over 45 in good health. The sample consisted of blood. The CDR3 region has the DNA TGTGCCAGCAGCCAAACAGGGGGCGATACGCAGTATTTT. Residues: CASSQTGGDTQYF.